The TCR beta chain under discussion was sequenced for a study of CDR3 diversity in severe acne. Deletions cut 5 bases from V and 4 bases from J, with 17 bases between. Germline CDR1 SGHVS, CDR2 FQNEAQ. This CDR3 has 15 amino acids. TCRdb re-derived calls from the PCR reads in MiXCR, one entry per CDR3 protein. The sample lists over 100,000 distinct CDR3 sequences; more than 45% were seen once. The specimen sequenced was blood. This sequence originates from a male donor with acne. V is TRBV7-8 and J is TRBJ1-2; a weak D match, TRBD1 (5 bases). CDR3 in DNA: TGTGCCAGCAGCCCCCCTTTGGGCAGGGCCTATGGCTACACCTTC. It encodes CASSPPLGRAYGYTF.